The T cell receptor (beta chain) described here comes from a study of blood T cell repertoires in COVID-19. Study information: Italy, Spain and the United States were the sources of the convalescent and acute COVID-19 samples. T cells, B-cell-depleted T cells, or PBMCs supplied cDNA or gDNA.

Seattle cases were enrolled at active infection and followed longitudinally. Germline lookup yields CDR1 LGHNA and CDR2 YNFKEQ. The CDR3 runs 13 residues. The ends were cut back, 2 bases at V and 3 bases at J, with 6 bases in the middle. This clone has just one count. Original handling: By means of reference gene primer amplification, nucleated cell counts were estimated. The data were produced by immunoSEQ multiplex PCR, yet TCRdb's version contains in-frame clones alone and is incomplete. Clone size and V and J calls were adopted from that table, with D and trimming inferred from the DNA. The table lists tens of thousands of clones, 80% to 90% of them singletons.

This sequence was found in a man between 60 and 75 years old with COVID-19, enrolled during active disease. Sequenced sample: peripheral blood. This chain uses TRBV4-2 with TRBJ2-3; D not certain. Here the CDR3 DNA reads TGTGCCAGCAGCCAATCATTTACAGATACGCAGTATTTT. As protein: CASSQSFTDTQYF.